These T cell receptor beta chains were read from a single sample in a study of blood T cell repertoires in COVID-19. Measured with immunoSEQ multiplex PCR; TCRdb has only the in-frame clones, and not every one. The table has 250,000 to 300,000 clones, around nine tenths seen once. The sequencing sample was made of PBMCs or T cells enriched from blood (not recorded which). These receptors originate from a woman between 35 and 50 years old who had recovered from COVID-19. Both conserved end residues are part of each CDR3. Fields, in order: J gene, clone size, D gene, V gene, CDR3 protein, CDR3 DNA. The D gene is left open where the match is weak. The listing skips clone size in some rows; elsewhere it reads once, few, many or a size class.

>TRBJ2-2|NA|TRBD2|TRBV3-1/TRBV3-2
CASSPGLGNTGELFF
TGTGCCAGCAGCCCCGGACTAGGGAACACCGGGGAGCTGTTTTTT
>TRBJ2-7|NA|TRBD2|TRBV7-2
CASSLAGTSSSYEQYF
TGTGCCAGCAGCTTAGCCGGGACTAGCTCCTCCTACGAGCAGTACTTC
>TRBJ2-3|NA|NA|TRBV13
CASRGGTDTQYF
TGTGCCAGCCGAGGCGGCACAGATACGCAGTATTTT
>TRBJ1-3|NA|TRBD1|TRBV30
CAWSLGTGGFEAGNTIYF
TGTGCCTGGAGTCTGGGGACAGGGGGCTTTGAGGCTGGAAACACCATATATTTT
>TRBJ2-5|NA|TRBD2|TRBV11-2
CASSPPGLAGSETQYF
TGTGCCAGCAGCCCACCGGGACTAGCGGGGTCCGAGACCCAGTACTTC
>TRBJ2-1|NA|TRBD2|TRBV19
CASSPVTSGRAFYEQFF
TGTGCCAGTAGCCCTGTAACTAGCGGGAGGGCCTTCTATGAGCAGTTCTTC
>TRBJ1-1|NA|NA|TRBV19
CASSIVRRQTIANTEAFF
TGTGCCAGTAGTATTGTGCGGCGGCAAACCATAGCAAACACTGAAGCTTTCTTT
>TRBJ2-5|NA|TRBD2|TRBV2
CASSPLAGGGQETQYF
TGTGCCAGCAGTCCACTAGCGGGAGGGGGACAAGAGACCCAGTACTTC
>TRBJ1-1|NA|NA|TRBV6-5
CASSTRNTEAFF
TGTGCCAGCAGTACACGGAACACTGAAGCTTTCTTT
>TRBJ2-7|NA|NA|TRBV30
CAWSTQSGWGGGQYF
TGTGCCTGGAGTACGCAAAGCGGATGGGGTGGCGGGCAGTACTTC
>TRBJ1-5|NA|NA|TRBV12-5
CASGPSGSQPQHF
TGTGCTAGTGGTCCCTCGGGGTCTCAGCCCCAGCATTTT
>TRBJ2-2|once|NA|TRBV5-1
CASSLAVTRNTGELFF
TGCGCCAGCAGCTTGGCTGTGACTCGGAACACCGGGGAGCTGTTTTTT
>TRBJ1-1|NA|NA|TRBV9
CASSPGISMTEAFF
TGTGCCAGCAGCCCCGGTATTTCGATGACTGAAGCTTTCTTT
>TRBJ2-1|NA|TRBD1|TRBV11-1
CASSVEQGISEQFF
TGTGCCAGCAGCGTCGAACAGGGGATAAGTGAGCAGTTCTTC
>TRBJ1-5|NA|NA|TRBV27
CASSLSGGFGSNQPQHF
TGTGCCAGCAGTTTAAGCGGGGGGTTCGGGAGCAATCAGCCCCAGCATTTT
>TRBJ1-2|NA|NA|TRBV6-6
CASTEQNFNYGYTF
TGTGCCAGCACCGAACAGAACTTTAACTATGGCTACACCTTC
>TRBJ2-3|NA|TRBD2|TRBV27
CASSLWVSGTSTDTQYF
TGTGCCAGCAGTTTGTGGGTTAGCGGGACAAGCACAGATACGCAGTATTTT
>TRBJ1-5|NA|NA|TRBV9
CASSVDEDQPQHF
TGTGCCAGCAGCGTAGATGAGGATCAGCCCCAGCATTTT
>TRBJ2-3|NA|NA|TRBV4-1
CASSQEYSQGTDTQYF
TGCGCCAGCAGCCAAGAATATAGCCAGGGGACAGATACGCAGTATTTT
>TRBJ1-5|NA|NA|TRBV19
CASSLRNQPQHF
TGTGCCAGTAGTCTACGGAATCAGCCCCAGCATTTT
>TRBJ2-7|NA|NA|TRBV5-1
CASSSAGATTYEQYF
TGCGCCAGCAGCTCCGCTGGGGCCACCACCTACGAGCAGTACTTC
>TRBJ2-4|once|NA|TRBV25-1
CASSDVGAYGKNIQYF
TGTGCCAGCAGTGACGTTGGAGCCTATGGGAAAAACATTCAGTACTTC
>TRBJ2-5|NA|NA|TRBV7-2
CASSLSSLAQETQYF
TGTGCCAGCAGCTTATCAAGTCTAGCCCAAGAGACCCAGTACTTC
>TRBJ2-1|NA|TRBD1|TRBV7-2
CASSRDRGRNEQFF
TGTGCCAGCAGCCGGGACAGGGGGAGGAATGAGCAGTTCTTC
>TRBJ2-3|NA|TRBD2|TRBV7-9
CASSLGRASGSYSTDTQYF
TGTGCCAGCAGCTTAGGGCGGGCTAGCGGGAGCTACAGCACAGATACGCAGTATTTT
>TRBJ2-7|once|NA|TRBV5-4
CASSLTPPIWGGLGNYEQYF
TGTGCCAGCAGCTTGACCCCCCCGATATGGGGGGGCTTAGGGAACTACGAGCAGTACTTC
>TRBJ2-3|NA|NA|TRBV6-5
CASSYSAPSAADTQYF
TGTGCCAGCAGTTACTCTGCCCCCTCAGCGGCAGATACGCAGTATTTT
>TRBJ1-2|few|NA|TRBV5-1
CASSLGGPRSFYGYTF
TGCGCCAGCAGCTTGGGGGGGCCGCGATCATTCTATGGCTACACCTTC
>TRBJ1-2|NA|NA|TRBV25-1
CASSAGISYGYTF
TGTGCCAGCAGCGCAGGGATCTCATATGGCTACACCTTC
>TRBJ2-7|NA|TRBD2|TRBV11-2
CASSLAGLVYEQYF
TGTGCCAGCAGCTTAGCTGGACTAGTCTACGAGCAGTACTTC
>TRBJ2-7|NA|NA|TRBV9
CASSPGVAFSYEQYF
TGTGCCAGCAGCCCCGGGGTGGCATTCTCCTACGAGCAGTACTTC
>TRBJ1-1|NA|NA|TRBV5-1
CASSFPDSSTEAFF
TGCGCCAGCAGCTTCCCGGACAGTTCCACTGAAGCTTTCTTT